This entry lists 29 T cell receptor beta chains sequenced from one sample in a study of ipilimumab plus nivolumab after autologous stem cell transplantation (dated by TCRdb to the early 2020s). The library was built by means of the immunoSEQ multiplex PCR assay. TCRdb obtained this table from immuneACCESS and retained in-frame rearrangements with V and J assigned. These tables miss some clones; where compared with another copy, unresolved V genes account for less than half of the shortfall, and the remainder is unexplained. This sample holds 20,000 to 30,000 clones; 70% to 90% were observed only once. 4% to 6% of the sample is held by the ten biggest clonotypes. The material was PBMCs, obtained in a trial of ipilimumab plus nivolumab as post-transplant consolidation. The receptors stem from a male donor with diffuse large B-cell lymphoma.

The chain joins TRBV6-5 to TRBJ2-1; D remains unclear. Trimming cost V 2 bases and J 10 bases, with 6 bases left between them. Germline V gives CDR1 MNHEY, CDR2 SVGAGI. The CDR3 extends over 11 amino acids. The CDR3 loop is CASSYTDEQFF. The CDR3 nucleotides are TGTGCCAGCAGTTACACGGACGAGCAGTTCTTC.

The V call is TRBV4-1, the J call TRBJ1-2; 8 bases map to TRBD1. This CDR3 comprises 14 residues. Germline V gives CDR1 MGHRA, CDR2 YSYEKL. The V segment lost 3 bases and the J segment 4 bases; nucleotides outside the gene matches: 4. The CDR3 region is CASSQTGEVYGYTF. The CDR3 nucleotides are TGCGCCAGCAGCCAGACAGGGGAGGTCTATGGCTACACCTTC.

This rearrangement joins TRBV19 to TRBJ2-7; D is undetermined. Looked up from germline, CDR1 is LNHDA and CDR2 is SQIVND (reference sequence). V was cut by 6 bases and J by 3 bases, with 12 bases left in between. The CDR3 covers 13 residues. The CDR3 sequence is CASRPTENYEQYF. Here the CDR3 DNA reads TGTGCCAGTAGACCTACTGAGAACTACGAGCAGTACTTC. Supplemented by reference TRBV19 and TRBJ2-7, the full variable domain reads DGGITQSPKYLFRKEGQNVTLSCEQNLNHDAMYWYRQDPGQGLRLIYYSQIVNDFQKGDIAEGYSVSREKKESFPLTVTSAQKNPTAFYLCASRPTENYEQYFGPGTRLTVT.

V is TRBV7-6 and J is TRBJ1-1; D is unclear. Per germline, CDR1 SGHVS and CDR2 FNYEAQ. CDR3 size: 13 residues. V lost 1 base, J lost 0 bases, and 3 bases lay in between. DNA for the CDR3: TGTGCCAGCAGCTTAGAGATGAACACTGAAGCTTTCTTT. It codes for CASSLEMNTEAFF.

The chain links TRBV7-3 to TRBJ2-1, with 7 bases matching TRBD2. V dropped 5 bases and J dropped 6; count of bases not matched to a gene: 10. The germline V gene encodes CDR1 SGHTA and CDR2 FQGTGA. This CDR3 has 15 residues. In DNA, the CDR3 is TGTGCCAGCAGCCGCGGCCCGGGGGGAGCCAATGAGCAGTTCTTC. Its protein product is CASSRGPGGANEQFF.

Here the CDR3 reads CASTQSVNTEAFF. In DNA form, the CDR3 reads TGCGCCAGCACTCAGAGCGTGAACACTGAAGCTTTCTTT. The chain couples TRBV10-2 to TRBJ1-1; D is unclear. This CDR3 is built from 13 residues. Germline V gene data show CDR1 as WSHSY and CDR2 as SAAADI. V was trimmed by 7 bases and J by 0 bases, leaving 9 bases between them.

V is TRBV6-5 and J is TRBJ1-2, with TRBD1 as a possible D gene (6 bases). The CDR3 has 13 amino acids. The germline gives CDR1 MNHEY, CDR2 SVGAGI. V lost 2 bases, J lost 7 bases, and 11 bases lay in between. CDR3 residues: CASSYTGRVGYTF. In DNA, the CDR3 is TGTGCCAGCAGTTACACAGGGCGTGTTGGCTACACCTTC.

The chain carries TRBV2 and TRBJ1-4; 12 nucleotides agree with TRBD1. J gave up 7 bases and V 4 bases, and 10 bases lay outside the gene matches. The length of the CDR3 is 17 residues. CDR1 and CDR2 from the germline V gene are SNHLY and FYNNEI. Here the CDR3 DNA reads TGTGCCAGCAGTGCTGGGACAGGGGGCGGGAGGGGTGAAAAACTGTTTTTT. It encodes CASSAGTGGGRGEKLFF.

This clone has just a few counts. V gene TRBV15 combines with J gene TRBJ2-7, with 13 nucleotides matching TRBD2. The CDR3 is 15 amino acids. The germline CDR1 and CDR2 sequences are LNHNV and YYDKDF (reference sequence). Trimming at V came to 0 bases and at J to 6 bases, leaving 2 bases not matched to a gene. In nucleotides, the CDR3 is TGTGCCACCAGCAGAGAACTAGCGGGGGGGCGCGAGCAGTACTTC. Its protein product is CATSRELAGGREQYF.

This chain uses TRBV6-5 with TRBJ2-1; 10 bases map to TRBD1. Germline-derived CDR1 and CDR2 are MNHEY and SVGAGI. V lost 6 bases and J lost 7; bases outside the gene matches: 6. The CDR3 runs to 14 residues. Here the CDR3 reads CASRGDRGDNEQFF. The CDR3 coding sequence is TGTGCCAGCAGGGGGGACAGGGGAGATAATGAGCAGTTCTTC.

The CDR3 nucleotides are TGTGCCAGCAGCCCCACAGCGCAGGGAGTAGGTGGCTACACCTTC. Its translation is CASSPTAQGVGGYTF. The genes are TRBV7-6 and TRBJ1-2; weak D call: TRBD1 (5 bases). CDR1 is SGHVS and CDR2 is FNYEAQ in the germline V gene. The CDR3 extends over 15 amino acids. The ends were cut back, 5 bases at V and 7 bases at J, with 20 bases in the middle.

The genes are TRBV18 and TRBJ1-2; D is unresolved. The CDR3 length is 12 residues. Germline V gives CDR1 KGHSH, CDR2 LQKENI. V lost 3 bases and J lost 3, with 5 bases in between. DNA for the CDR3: TGTGCCAGCTCACCCGCTGACTATGGCTACACCTTC. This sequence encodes CASSPADYGYTF.

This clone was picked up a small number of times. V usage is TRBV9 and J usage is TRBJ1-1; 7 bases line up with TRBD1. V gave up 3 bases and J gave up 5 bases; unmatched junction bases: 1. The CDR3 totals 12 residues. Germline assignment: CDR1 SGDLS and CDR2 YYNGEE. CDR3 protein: CASSGTGTEAFF. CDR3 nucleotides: TGTGCCAGCAGCGGGACAGGAACTGAAGCTTTCTTT. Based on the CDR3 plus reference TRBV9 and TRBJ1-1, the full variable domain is DSGVTQTPKHLITATGQRVTLRCSPRSGDLSVYWYQQSLDQGLQFLIQYYNGEERAKGNILERFSAQQFPDLHSELNLSSLELGDSALYFCASSGTGTEAFFGQGTRLTVV.

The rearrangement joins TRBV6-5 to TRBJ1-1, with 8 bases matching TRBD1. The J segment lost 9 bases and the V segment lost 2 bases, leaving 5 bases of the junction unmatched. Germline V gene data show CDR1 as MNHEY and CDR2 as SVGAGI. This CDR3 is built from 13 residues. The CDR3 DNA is TGTGCCAGCAGTTACGGGAGACAGGGGCAAGCTTTCTTT. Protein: CASSYGRQGQAFF.

The CDR3 DNA sequence: TGCGCCAGCAGCCGTGGGACAGCCTCTGGGGCCAACGTCCTGACTTTC. Protein product: CASSRGTASGANVLTF. This rearrangement joins TRBV4-1 to TRBJ2-6; TRBD1 agrees at 7 bases. The germline V gene has CDR1 MGHRA and CDR2 YSYEKL. The J segment lost 0 bases and the V segment lost 4 bases, leaving 3 bases of the junction unmatched. The CDR3 runs 16 residues.

The CDR3 here is CAISVTDEQYF. CDR3 DNA: TGTGCCATCAGTGTGACTGATGAGCAGTACTTC. The rearrangement links TRBV10-3 to TRBJ2-7; D is uncertain. The germline V gene encodes CDR1 ENHRY and CDR2 SYGVKD. CDR3 length equals 11 residues. Trimming removed 4 bases from V and 7 bases from J, with 8 bases in between.

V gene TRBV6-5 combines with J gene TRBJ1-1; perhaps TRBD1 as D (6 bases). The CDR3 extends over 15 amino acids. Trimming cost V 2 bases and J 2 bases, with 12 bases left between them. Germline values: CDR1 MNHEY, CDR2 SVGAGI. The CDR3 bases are TGTGCCAGCAGTTACGGACAGCGGTCAAACACTGAAGCTTTCTTT. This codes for CASSYGQRSNTEAFF.

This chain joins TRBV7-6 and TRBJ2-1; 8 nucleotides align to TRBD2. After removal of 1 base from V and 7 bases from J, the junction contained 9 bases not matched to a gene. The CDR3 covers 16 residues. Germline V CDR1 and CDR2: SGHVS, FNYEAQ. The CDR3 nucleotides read TGTGCCAGCAGCTTAGAGTTGGGACTAGTAGGGAATGAGCAGTTCTTC. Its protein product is CASSLELGLVGNEQFF.

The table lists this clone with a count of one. The CDR3 loop is CASSLGGGTYEQYF. Here the CDR3 DNA reads TGTGCCAGCAGCTTGGGCGGGGGGACCTACGAGCAGTACTTC. V usage is TRBV11-2 and J usage is TRBJ2-7; 8 bases align to TRBD2. After removal of 3 bases from V and 2 bases from J, the junction contained 3 bases not matched to a gene. Germline CDR1 and CDR2: SGHAT and FQNNGV. The CDR3 spans 14 residues.

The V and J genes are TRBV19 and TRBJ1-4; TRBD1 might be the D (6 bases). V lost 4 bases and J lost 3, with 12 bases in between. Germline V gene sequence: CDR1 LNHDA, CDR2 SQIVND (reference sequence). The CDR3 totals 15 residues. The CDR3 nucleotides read TGTGCCAGTAGTACCTCGGACAGTTCTAATGAAAAACTGTTTTTT. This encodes CASSTSDSSNEKLFF.

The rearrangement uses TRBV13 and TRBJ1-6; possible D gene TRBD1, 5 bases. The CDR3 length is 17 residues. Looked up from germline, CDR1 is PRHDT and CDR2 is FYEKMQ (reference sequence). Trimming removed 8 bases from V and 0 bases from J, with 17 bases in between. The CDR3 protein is CASREFRGSSYNSPLHF. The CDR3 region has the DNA TGTGCCAGCCGGGAATTCCGGGGGAGCTCCTATAATTCACCCCTCCACTTT.

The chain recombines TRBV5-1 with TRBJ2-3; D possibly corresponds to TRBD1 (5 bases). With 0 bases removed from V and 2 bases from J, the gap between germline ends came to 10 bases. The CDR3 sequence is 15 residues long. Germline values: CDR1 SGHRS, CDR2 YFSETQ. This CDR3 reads CASSLETGPTDTQYF. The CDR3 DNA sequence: TGCGCCAGCAGCTTGGAAACAGGCCCCACAGATACGCAGTATTTT.

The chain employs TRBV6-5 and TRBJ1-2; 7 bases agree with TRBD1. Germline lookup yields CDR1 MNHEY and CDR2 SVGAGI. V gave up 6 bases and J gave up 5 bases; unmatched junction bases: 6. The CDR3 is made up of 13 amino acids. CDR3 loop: CASREDRRYGYTF. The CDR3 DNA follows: TGTGCCAGCAGAGAGGACAGGCGATATGGCTACACCTTC.

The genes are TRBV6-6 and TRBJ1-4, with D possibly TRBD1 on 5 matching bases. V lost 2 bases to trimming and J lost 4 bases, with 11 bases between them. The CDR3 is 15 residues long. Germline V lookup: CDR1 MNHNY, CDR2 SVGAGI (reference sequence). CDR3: CASSYEGKVNEKLFF. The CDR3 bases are TGTGCCAGCAGTTACGAGGGGAAAGTTAATGAAAAACTGTTTTTT.

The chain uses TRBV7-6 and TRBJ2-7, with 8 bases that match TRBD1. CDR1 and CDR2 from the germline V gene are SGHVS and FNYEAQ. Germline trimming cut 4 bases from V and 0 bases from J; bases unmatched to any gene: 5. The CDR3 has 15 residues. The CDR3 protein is CASSYTGGSSYEQYF. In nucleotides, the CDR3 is TGTGCCAGCAGCTATACAGGGGGAAGCTCCTACGAGCAGTACTTC.

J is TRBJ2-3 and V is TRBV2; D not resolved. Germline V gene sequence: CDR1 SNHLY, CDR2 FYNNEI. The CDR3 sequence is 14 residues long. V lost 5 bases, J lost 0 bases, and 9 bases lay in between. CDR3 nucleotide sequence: TGTGCCAGCAGTCGATCTTCCAGCACAGATACGCAGTATTTT. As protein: CASSRSSSTDTQYF.

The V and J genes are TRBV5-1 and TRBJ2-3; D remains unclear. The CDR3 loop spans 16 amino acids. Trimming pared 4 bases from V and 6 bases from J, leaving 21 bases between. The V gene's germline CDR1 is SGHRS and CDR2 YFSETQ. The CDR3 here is CASSSAPLTRTDTQYF. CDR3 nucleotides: TGCGCCAGCAGCAGCGCGCCCCTCACAAGAACGGATACGCAGTATTTT.

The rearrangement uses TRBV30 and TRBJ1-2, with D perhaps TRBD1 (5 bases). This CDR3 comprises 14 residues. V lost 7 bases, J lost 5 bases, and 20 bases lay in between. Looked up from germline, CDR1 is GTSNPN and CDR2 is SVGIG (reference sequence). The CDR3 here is CASFPGGRRYGYTF. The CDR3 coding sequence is TGTGCCTCGTTCCCGGGGGGTAGGAGATATGGCTACACCTTC.

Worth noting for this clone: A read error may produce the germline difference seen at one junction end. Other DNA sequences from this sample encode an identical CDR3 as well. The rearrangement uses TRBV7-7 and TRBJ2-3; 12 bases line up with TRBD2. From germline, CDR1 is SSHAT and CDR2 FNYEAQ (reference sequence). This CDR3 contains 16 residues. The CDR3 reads CASSPGLAGSIDTQYF. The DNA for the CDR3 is TGTGCCAGCAGCCCTGGACTAGCGGGGAGCATAGATACGCAGTATTTT.